Included here is one T cell receptor beta chain sequence, with context. Its matching antigen is unknown. Each CDR3 protein is one row after TCRdb ran MiXCR on the RT-PCR reads. The sample has some 500,000 distinct CDR3 sequences, under 15% seen once. The entry originates in a study of response to subunit inactivated influenza vaccine. Study-level findings and limits: That few new T cells are recruited by each seasonal influenza vaccination was the authors' suggestion.

The input for sequencing was PBMCs from blood, taken 45 days after vaccination. This sequence was found in a man aged 50-60 years who received an inactivated influenza vaccine.

CDR3 sequence reads: CASSDFNEKLFF. In nucleotides, the CDR3 is TGTGCCAGCAGCGACTTTAATGAAAAACTGTTTTTT. The chain recombines TRBV9 with TRBJ1-4, with no clear D. The V and J ends lost 3 bases and 4 bases respectively, with 4 bases between them. The CDR3 is made up of 12 amino acids. CDR1 is SGDLS, CDR2 YYNGEE, per germline.